This entry lists 15 T cell receptor beta chains sequenced from one sample in a study of cytomegalovirus exposure and HLA in healthy donors. The PCR contained 60 Vbeta and 13 Jbeta primers. Generated by immunoSEQ multiplex PCR, the TCRdb table keeps only in-frame clones and is missing some. The table lists about 130,000 clones, with about 1.5% in the top ten. The specimen sequenced was PBMCs. The receptors were sampled from a woman in her thirties or forties in good health and CMV-seropositive.

The chain employs TRBV4-3 and TRBJ2-7; 7 nucleotides align to TRBD2. The germline CDR1 and CDR2 sequences are LGHNA and YSLEER. This CDR3 is 16 amino acids long. Trimming removed 0 bases from V and 1 base from J; junction bases left unmatched: 6. Here the CDR3 DNA reads TGCGCCAGCAGCCAAGAGAGTAGCGGGCCATCCTACGAGCAGTACTTC. It specifies CASSQESSGPSYEQYF.

The chain joins TRBV6-1 to TRBJ2-3; 10 bases match TRBD1. Germline lookup yields CDR1 MNHNS and CDR2 SASEGT. This CDR3 is built from 15 residues. With V trimmed by 5 bases and J by 4 bases, 6 bases remained unmatched. CDR3 DNA sequence: TGTGCCAGCAGTCCAGGCGGACAGGGGGCAGATACGCAGTATTTT. This encodes CASSPGGQGADTQYF.

The V call is TRBV7-2, the J call TRBJ2-5, with TRBD1 matching over 8 bases. V shed 6 bases, J shed 5 bases, and the junction held 5 bases outside the gene matches. This CDR3 contains 13 residues. Germline-derived CDR1 and CDR2 are SGHTA and FQGNSA. CDR3 residues: CASRTTGVETQYF. The CDR3 DNA sequence: TGTGCCAGCAGAACGACAGGGGTGGAGACCCAGTACTTC.

The chain couples TRBV10-3 to TRBJ2-7; TRBD1 might be the D (7 bases). Germline CDR1 and CDR2: ENHRY and SYGVKD. The CDR3 has 16 residues. V lost 3 bases to trimming and J lost 6 bases, with 21 bases between them. For the CDR3, the DNA is TGTGCCATCAGTGACCCAGACAGGGACTCCGCCGGCGAGCAGTACTTC. Translated, it gives CAISDPDRDSAGEQYF.

The chain is built from TRBV14 and TRBJ2-5, with TRBD2 matching 12 bases. CDR3 length equals 19 residues. Germline V gene sequence: CDR1 SGHDN, CDR2 FVKESK. V lost 0 bases, J lost 0 bases, and 8 bases stayed unmatched. The CDR3 here is CASSQDRPTSGGYQETQYF. CDR3 nucleotide sequence: TGTGCCAGCAGCCAAGATCGTCCTACTAGCGGGGGGTACCAAGAGACCCAGTACTTC.

The chain carries TRBV5-1 and TRBJ2-7; D ambiguous. Germline loops: CDR1 SGHRS, CDR2 YFSETQ. V gave up 0 bases and J gave up 1 base, with 11 bases separating them. CDR3 size: 15 residues. This chain's CDR3 is CASSLGASNSYEQYF. Written as DNA, the CDR3 is TGCGCCAGCAGCTTGGGGGCCTCAAATTCCTACGAGCAGTACTTC.

The genes are TRBV4-3 and TRBJ2-2; TRBD2 might be the D (5 bases). Per germline, CDR1 LGHNA and CDR2 YSLEER. The CDR3 is 13 amino acids. The V end lost 4 bases, the J end lost 7 bases, and 10 bases lay between the germline ends. CDR3 amino acids: CASSLRTDGELFF. The CDR3 DNA reads as TGCGCCAGCAGCCTTAGGACTGACGGGGAGCTGTTTTTT.

V and J are TRBV13 and TRBJ2-3, with 9 bases lining up with TRBD2. The CDR3 sequence is 15 residues long. The trim removed 6 bases at V and 0 bases at J, leaving 4 bases unmatched. Germline V CDR1 and CDR2: PRHDT, FYEKMQ (reference sequence). This chain's CDR3 is CASRGLAGSTDTQYF. CDR3 in DNA: TGTGCCAGCAGGGGCCTAGCGGGAAGCACAGATACGCAGTATTTT.

The chain recombines TRBV7-9 with TRBJ2-3; no definite D call. Germline-derived CDR1 and CDR2 are SEHNR and FQNEAQ (reference sequence). CDR3 length: 13 residues. Trimming took off 5 bases at V and 0 bases at J, with 6 bases between the two ends. As DNA, the CDR3 is TGTGCCAGCAGCCATACTAGCACAGATACGCAGTATTTT. Translating it yields CASSHTSTDTQYF. The variable domain in full, with the rest retrieved from reference TRBV7-9 and TRBJ2-3, is DTGVSQNPRHKITKRGQNVTFRCDPISEHNRLYWYRQTLGQGPEFLTYFQNEAQLEKSRLLSDRFSAERPKGSFSTLEIQRTEQGDSAMYLCASSHTSTDTQYFGPGTRLTVL.

J is TRBJ1-3 and V is TRBV13; 8 bases map to TRBD1. The junction had 5 bases not matched to a gene; V was cut back by 4 bases and J by 0 bases. CDR1 and CDR2 from the germline V gene are PRHDT and FYEKMQ (reference sequence). The CDR3 runs to 16 residues. In DNA, the CDR3 is TGTGCCAGCAGCTCATCGGACAGGGACTCTGGAAACACCATATATTTT. Its protein is CASSSSDRDSGNTIYF.

J is TRBJ2-7 and V is TRBV6-6; D gene uncertain. The V gene's germline CDR1 is MNHNY and CDR2 SVGAGI (reference sequence). This CDR3 is built from 13 residues. Trimming took off 6 bases at V and 1 base at J, with 10 bases between the two ends. Here the CDR3 DNA reads TGTGCCAGCAGCTTGAGTCTATCCTACGAGCAGTACTTC. Its protein product is CASSLSLSYEQYF.

The V call is TRBV9, the J call TRBJ2-3, with 8 nucleotides matching TRBD1. Trimming cost V 0 bases and J 1 base; bases outside gene matches: 10. Germline assignment: CDR1 SGDLS and CDR2 YYNGEE. CDR3 length equals 18 residues. The CDR3 region has the DNA TGTGCCAGCAGCGTAGCTAGTACAGGGGGGCTGGGCACAGATACGCAGTATTTT. Its protein is CASSVASTGGLGTDTQYF.

The chain employs TRBV11-2 and TRBJ2-3; possible D gene TRBD1, 5 bases. The CDR3 runs 15 residues. The germline CDR1 and CDR2 sequences are SGHAT and FQNNGV. V gave up 1 base and J gave up 3 bases, with 11 bases separating them. CDR3 bases: TGTGCCAGCAGCTTAGGACCGAAGGGGACAGATACGCAGTATTTT. This encodes CASSLGPKGTDTQYF. Complete variable domain (other parts from reference TRBV11-2 and TRBJ2-3): EAGVAQSPRYKIIEKRQSVAFWCNPISGHATLYWYQQILGQGPKLLIQFQNNGVVDDSQLPKDRFSAERLKGVDSTLKIQPAKLEDSAVYLCASSLGPKGTDTQYFGPGTRLTVL.

V and J are TRBV27 and TRBJ1-3; D not resolved. Per germline, CDR1 MNHEY and CDR2 SMNVEV (reference sequence). Trimming left V 3 bases short and J 2 bases short, with 8 bases between. This CDR3 is built from 14 residues. CDR3: CASSLGGPGNTIYF. CDR3 DNA: TGTGCCAGCAGTTTGGGAGGGCCTGGAAACACCATATATTTT.

The CDR3 loop reads CASSDPVEGGRETQYF. The CDR3 DNA reads TGCGCCAGCAGTGATCCTGTGGAAGGGGGCAGGGAGACCCAGTACTTC. The rearrangement uses TRBV10-2 and TRBJ2-5; TRBD1 agrees at 7 bases. Germline CDR1 reads WSHSY; CDR2 reads SAAADI. The V segment lost 3 bases and the J segment 5 bases; nucleotides outside the gene matches: 12. The CDR3 is 16 amino acids.